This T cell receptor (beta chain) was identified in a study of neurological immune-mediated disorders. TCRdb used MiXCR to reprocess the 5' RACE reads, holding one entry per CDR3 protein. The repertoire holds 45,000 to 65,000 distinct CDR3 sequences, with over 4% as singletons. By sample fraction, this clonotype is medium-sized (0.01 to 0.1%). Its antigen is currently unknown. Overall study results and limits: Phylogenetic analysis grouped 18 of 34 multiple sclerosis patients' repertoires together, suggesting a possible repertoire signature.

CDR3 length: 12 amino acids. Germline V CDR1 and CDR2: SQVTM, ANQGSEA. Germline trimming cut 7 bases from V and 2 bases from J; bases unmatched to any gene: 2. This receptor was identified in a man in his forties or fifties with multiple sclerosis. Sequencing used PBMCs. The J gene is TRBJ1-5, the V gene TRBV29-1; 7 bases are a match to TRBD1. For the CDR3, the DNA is TGCAGCGCTACAGGGGGCAATCAGCCCCAGCATTTT. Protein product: CSATGGNQPQHF.